This T cell receptor (beta chain) was found in a study of T cells expressing NK-cell markers. Study-wide results and limits: The study did not resolve the HCMV specificity of expanded NKG2C+ T cell clones.

Libraries used 5'RACE template switching adding universal primer site and UMIs. TCRdb reprocessed the 5' RACE reads and keeps a single row for each CDR3 protein, giving no DNA. The sample holds fewer than 400,000 distinct CDR3 sequences. In regard to this clonotype: Its antigen is undetermined.

The CDR3 is made up of 16 amino acids. The germline CDR1 and CDR2 sequences are ENHRY and SYGVKD. The clonotype originates from a woman aged 50 to 60 in good health. The chain has TRBV10-3 and TRBJ2-1. Sequencing was performed on blood T cells: a sorted CD56 or NKG2C T cell subset, CD4+ or CD8+ T cells, or bulk PBMC T cells (not recorded which). CDR3 sequence: CAIRSRSGSSYNEQFF.